Below, one T cell receptor (beta chain) is given with its context. This sample stems from a study of blood T cell repertoires in COVID-19. Study-level information: T cells, B-cell-depleted T cells, or PBMCs provided the cDNA or gDNA that served as material.

Assay: immunoSEQ multiplex PCR; the TCRdb copy retains only in-frame clones and omits some. The repertoire has around 200,000 clones, 70% to 90% of them found once; the top ten carry less than 4.5%. The V gene lost 2 bases and the J gene lost 8 bases, with 10 bases spanning the gap. The CDR3 sequence is 13 residues long. Germline CDR1 is LNHNV and CDR2 is YYDKDF (reference sequence). This receptor was obtained from a woman aged 40 to 50 with acute COVID-19. Specimen: PBMCs or T cells enriched from blood (not recorded which). This chain joins TRBV15 and TRBJ2-1, with a tentative D call TRBD1 (6 bases). CDR3 protein: CATSRIGTHEQFF. As DNA, the CDR3 is TGTGCCACCAGCAGAATTGGGACACATGAGCAGTTCTTC.